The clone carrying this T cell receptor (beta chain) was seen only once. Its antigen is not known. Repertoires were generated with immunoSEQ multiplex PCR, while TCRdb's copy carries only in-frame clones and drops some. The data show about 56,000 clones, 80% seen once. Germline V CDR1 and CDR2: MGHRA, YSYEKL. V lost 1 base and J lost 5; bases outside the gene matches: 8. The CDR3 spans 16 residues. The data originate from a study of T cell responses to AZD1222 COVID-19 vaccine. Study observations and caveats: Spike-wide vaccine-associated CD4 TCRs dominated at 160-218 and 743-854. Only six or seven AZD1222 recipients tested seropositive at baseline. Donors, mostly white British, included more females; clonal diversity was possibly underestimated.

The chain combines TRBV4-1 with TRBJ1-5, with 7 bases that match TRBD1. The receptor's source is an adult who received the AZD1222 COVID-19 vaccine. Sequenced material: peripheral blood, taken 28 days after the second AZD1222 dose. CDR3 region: CASSQGEHRGDQPQHF. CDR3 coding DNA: TGCGCCAGCAGCCAAGGAGAACACAGGGGAGATCAGCCCCAGCATTTT.